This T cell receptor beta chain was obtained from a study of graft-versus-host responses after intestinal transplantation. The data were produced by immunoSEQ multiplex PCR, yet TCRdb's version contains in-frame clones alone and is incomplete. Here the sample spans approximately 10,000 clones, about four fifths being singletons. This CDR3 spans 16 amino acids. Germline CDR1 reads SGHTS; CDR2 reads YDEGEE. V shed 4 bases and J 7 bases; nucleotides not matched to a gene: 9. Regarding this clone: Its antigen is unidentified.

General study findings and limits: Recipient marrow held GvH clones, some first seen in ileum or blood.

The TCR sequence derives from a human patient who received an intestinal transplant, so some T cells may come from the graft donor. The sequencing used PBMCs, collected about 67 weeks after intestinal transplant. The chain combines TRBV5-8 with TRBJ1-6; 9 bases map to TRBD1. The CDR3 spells CASSRPSQGANSPLHF. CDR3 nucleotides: TGTGCCAGCAGCCGCCCCTCACAGGGGGCGAATTCACCCCTCCACTTT.